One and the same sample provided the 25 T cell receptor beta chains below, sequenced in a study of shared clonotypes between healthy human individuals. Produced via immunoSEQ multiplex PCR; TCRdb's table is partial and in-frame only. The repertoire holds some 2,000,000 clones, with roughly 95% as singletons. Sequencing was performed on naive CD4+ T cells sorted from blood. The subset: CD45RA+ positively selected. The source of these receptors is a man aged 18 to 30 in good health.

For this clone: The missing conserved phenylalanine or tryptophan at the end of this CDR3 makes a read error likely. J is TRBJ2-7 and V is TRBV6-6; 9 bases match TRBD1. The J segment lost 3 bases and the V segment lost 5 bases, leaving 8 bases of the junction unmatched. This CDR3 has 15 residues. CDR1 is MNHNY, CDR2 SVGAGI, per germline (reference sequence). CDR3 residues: CASSRTGDPLYEQYL. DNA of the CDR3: TGTGCCAGCAGTAGGACAGGGGACCCACTCTACGAGCAGTACCTC.

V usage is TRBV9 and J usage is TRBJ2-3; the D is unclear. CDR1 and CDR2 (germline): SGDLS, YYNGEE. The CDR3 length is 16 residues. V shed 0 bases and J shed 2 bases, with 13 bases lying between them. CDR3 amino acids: CASSVGATTPTDTQYF. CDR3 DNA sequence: TGTGCCAGCAGCGTAGGGGCTACCACCCCCACAGATACGCAGTATTTT.

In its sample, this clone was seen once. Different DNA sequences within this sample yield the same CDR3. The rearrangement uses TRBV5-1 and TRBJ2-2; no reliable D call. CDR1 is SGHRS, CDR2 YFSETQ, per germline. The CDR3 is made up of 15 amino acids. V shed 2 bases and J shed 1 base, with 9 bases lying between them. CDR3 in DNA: TGCGCCAGCAGCTTATCCGGCCAGAACACCGGGGAGCTGTTTTTT. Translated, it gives CASSLSGQNTGELFF.

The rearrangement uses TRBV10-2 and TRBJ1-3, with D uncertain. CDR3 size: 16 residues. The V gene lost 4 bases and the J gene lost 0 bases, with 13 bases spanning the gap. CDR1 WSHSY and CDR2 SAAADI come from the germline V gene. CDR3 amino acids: CASSGLSPSSGNTIYF. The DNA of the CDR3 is TGCGCCAGCAGTGGACTGTCCCCCAGCTCTGGAAACACCATATATTTT.

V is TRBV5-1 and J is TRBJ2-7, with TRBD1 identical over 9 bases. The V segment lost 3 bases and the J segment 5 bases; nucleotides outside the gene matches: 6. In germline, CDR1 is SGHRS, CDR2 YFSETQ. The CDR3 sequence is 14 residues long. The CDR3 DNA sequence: TGCGCCAGCAGCTCGGAGGACAGGGGCAACGAGCAGTACTTC. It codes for CASSSEDRGNEQYF.

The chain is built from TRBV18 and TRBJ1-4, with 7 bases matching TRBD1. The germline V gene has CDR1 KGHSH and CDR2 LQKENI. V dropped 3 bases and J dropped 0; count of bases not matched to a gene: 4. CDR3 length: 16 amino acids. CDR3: CASSPGQPTTNEKLFF. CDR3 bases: TGTGCCAGCTCACCGGGACAGCCCACAACTAATGAAAAACTGTTTTTT. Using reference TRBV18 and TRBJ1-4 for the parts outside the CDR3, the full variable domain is NAGVMQNPRHLVRRRGQEARLRCSPMKGHSHVYWYRQLPEEGLKFMVYLQKENIIDESGMPKERFSAEFPKEGPSILRIQQVVRGDSAAYFCASSPGQPTTNEKLFFGSGTQLSVL.

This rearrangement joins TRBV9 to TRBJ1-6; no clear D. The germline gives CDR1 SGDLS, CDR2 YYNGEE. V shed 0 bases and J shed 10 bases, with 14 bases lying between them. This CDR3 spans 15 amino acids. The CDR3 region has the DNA TGTGCCAGCAGCGTAGGATTTGCTCAAGGGTCACCCCTCCACTTT. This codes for CASSVGFAQGSPLHF.

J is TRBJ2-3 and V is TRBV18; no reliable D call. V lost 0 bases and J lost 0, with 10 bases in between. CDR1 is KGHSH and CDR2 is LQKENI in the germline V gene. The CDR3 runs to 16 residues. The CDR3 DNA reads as TGTGCCAGCTCACCACCGAATGGGCCTAGCACAGATACGCAGTATTTT. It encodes CASSPPNGPSTDTQYF. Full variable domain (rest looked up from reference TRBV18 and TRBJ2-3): NAGVMQNPRHLVRRRGQEARLRCSPMKGHSHVYWYRQLPEEGLKFMVYLQKENIIDESGMPKERFSAEFPKEGPSILRIQQVVRGDSAAYFCASSPPNGPSTDTQYFGPGTRLTVL.

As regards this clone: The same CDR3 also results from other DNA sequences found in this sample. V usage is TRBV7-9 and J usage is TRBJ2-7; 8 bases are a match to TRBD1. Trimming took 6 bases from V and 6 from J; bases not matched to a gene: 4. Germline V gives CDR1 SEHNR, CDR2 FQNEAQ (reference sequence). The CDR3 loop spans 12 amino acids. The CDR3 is CASSQGAGEQYF. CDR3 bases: TGTGCCAGCAGTCAGGGGGCCGGCGAGCAGTACTTC.

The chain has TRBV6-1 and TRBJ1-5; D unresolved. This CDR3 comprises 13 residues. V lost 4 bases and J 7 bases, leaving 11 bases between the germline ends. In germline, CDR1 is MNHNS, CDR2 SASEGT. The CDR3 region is CASSARENQPQHF. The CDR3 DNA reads TGTGCCAGCAGTGCCCGGGAGAACCAGCCCCAGCATTTT.

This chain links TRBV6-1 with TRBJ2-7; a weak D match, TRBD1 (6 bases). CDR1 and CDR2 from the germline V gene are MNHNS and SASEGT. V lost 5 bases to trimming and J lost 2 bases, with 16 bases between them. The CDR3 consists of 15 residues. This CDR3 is CASSRSLQGPYEQYF. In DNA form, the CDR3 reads TGTGCCAGCAGTCGAAGTCTACAGGGCCCCTACGAGCAGTACTTC.

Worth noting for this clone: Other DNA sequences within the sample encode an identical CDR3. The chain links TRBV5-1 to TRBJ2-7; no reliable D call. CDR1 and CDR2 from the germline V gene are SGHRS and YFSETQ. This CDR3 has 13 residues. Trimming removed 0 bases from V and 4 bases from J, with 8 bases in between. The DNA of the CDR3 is TGCGCCAGCAGCTTGGAGGGTCCATACGAGCAGTACTTC. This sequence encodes CASSLEGPYEQYF.

The CDR3 region has the DNA TGTGCCAGCAGCTTCCGGGACGGTCAAGAGACCCAGTACTTC. Translating gives CASSFRDGQETQYF. This chain links TRBV5-6 with TRBJ2-5; TRBD1 or TRBD2 may be the D gene (5 bases each). Trimming removed 2 bases at V and 2 bases at J, with 10 bases between. The germline V gene encodes CDR1 SGHDT and CDR2 YYEEEE. This CDR3 spans 14 amino acids.

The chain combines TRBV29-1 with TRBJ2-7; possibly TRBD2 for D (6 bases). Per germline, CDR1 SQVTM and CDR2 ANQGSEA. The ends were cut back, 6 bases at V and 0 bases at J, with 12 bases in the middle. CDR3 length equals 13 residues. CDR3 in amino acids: CSVGGSSSYEQYF. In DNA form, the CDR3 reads TGCAGCGTCGGGGGATCAAGCTCCTACGAGCAGTACTTC.

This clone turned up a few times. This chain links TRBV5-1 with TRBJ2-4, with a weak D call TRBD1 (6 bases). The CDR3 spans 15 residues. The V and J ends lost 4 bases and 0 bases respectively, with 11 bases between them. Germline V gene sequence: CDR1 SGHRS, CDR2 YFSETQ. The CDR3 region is CASSVGAEAKNIQYF. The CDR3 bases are TGCGCCAGCAGCGTGGGGGCTGAAGCCAAAAACATTCAGTACTTC.

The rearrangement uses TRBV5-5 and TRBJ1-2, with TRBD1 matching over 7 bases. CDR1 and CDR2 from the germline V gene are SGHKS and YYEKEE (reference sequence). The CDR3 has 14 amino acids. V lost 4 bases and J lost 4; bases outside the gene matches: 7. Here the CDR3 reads CASSLQGLIYGYTF. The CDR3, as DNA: TGTGCCAGCAGCCTACAGGGGCTGATCTATGGCTACACCTTC.

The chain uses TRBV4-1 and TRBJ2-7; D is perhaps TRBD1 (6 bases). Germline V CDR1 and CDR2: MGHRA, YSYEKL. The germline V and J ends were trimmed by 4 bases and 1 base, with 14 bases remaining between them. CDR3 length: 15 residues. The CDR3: CASSRRTETSYEQYF. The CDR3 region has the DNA TGCGCCAGCAGCCGAAGGACAGAAACATCCTACGAGCAGTACTTC.

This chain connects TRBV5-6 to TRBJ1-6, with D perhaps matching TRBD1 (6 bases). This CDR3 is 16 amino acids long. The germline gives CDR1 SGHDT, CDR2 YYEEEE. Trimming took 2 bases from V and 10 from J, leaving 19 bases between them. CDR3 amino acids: CASSFRPSEGGSPLHF. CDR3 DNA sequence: TGTGCCAGCAGCTTCCGGCCGTCGGAGGGGGGATCACCCCTCCACTTT.

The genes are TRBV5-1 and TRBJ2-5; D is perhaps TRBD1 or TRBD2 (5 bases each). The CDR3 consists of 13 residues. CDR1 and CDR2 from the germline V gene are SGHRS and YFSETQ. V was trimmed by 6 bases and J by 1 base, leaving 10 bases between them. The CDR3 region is CASTYGAQETQYF. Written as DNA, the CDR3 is TGCGCCAGCACATACGGGGCCCAAGAGACCCAGTACTTC.

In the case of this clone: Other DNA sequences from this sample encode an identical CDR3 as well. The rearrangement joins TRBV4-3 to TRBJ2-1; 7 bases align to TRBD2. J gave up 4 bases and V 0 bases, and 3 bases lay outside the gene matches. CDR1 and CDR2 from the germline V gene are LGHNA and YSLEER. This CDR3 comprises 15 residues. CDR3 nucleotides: TGCGCCAGCAGCCAAGAGGGAGGGCGATACAATGAGCAGTTCTTC. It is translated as CASSQEGGRYNEQFF.

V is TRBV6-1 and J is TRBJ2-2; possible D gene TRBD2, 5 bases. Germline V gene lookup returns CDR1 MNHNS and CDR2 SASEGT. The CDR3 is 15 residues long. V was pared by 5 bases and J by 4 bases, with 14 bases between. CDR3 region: CASSRGPPSTGELFF. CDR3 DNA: TGTGCCAGCAGTCGGGGTCCACCAAGCACCGGGGAGCTGTTTTTT.

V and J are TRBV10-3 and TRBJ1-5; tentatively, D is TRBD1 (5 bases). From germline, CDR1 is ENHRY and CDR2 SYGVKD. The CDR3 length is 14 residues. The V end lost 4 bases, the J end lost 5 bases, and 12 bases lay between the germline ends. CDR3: CAISGGDRDQPQHF. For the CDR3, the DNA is TGTGCCATCAGTGGGGGGGATAGGGATCAGCCCCAGCATTTT.

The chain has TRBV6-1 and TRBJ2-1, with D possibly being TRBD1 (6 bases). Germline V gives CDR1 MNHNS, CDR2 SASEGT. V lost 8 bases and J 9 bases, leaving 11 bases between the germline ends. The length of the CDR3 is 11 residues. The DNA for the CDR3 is TGTGCCAGCCCTGGGGGCGGTGAGCAGTTCTTC. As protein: CASPGGGEQFF.

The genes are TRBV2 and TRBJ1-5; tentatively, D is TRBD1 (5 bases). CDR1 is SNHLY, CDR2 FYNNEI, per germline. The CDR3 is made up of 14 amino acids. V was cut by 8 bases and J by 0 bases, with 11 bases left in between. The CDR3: CASGRGGSNQPQHF. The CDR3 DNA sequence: TGTGCCAGCGGGAGGGGCGGTAGCAATCAGCCCCAGCATTTT.

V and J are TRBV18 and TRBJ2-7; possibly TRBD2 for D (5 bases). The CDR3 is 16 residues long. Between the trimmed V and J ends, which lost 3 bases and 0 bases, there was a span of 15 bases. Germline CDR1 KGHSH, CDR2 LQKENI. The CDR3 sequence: CASSPTTRADSYEQYF. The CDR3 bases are TGTGCCAGCTCACCCACCACACGAGCGGACTCCTACGAGCAGTACTTC.